This T cell receptor (beta chain) was captured by sequencing in a study of patients and donors after allogeneic stem cell transplantation. J gave up 7 bases and V 6 bases, and 9 bases lay outside the gene matches. The CDR3 length is 14 residues. From the RT-PCR reads, TCRdb called clonotypes with MiXCR, one entry per CDR3 protein. The sample lists about a million distinct CDR3 sequences, more than 15% occurring once. The sample holds many counts of this clonotype. The chain carries TRBV12-3 or TRBV12-4 and TRBJ1-1; 9 bases match TRBD1. Sample: blood, either unsorted or a sorted T cell fraction (not recorded which). The sequence was collected from a human donor who was either an allogeneic HSCT recipient or a stem cell or donor lymphocyte infusion donor (not recorded which). It is not recorded whose cells these are; they may come from a transplant donor. The CDR3 region is CASRVETGGVEAFF. The DNA of the CDR3 is TGTGCCAGCAGGGTAGAGACAGGGGGTGTTGAAGCTTTCTTT.